These 15 T cell receptor beta chains were all obtained from the same sample, sequenced in a study of blood T cell repertoires in COVID-19. Profiling relied on immunoSEQ multiplex PCR, and the TCRdb table lists in-frame clones only, not all of them. Of roughly 190,000 clones listed, 86% are singletons. Sequenced input: peripheral blood. The receptor set was obtained from a woman older than 75 in a cohort sampled during active or convalescent COVID-19.

This clone was seen just once. The V and J genes are TRBV27 and TRBJ2-5; 11 nucleotides align to TRBD1. The CDR3 consists of 15 residues. The germline gives CDR1 MNHEY, CDR2 SMNVEV (reference sequence). Unmatched junction bases numbered 7, after V lost 5 bases and J lost 5 bases. CDR3 residues: CASSQRDRGWETQYF. CDR3 coding DNA: TGTGCCAGCAGTCAACGGGACAGGGGGTGGGAGACCCAGTACTTC.

The chain has TRBV27 and TRBJ1-5; no definite D call. CDR3 length: 14 amino acids. The V gene lost 4 bases and the J gene lost 3 bases, with 10 bases spanning the gap. Germline V CDR1 and CDR2: MNHEY, SMNVEV (reference sequence). The CDR3 is CASSSSGNNQPQHF. CDR3 coding DNA: TGTGCCAGCAGTTCCTCCGGGAACAATCAGCCCCAGCATTTT.

This clone was seen a single time. The V call is TRBV6-2 or TRBV6-3, the J call TRBJ1-3, with TRBD1 identical over 7 bases. The germline V gene encodes CDR1 MNHEY and CDR2 SVGEGT. The CDR3 is made up of 16 amino acids. The junction had 6 bases not matched to a gene; V was cut back by 4 bases and J by 0 bases. CDR3 residues: CASSFQTGSSGNTIYF. The CDR3, as DNA: TGTGCCAGCAGTTTCCAGACAGGGAGCTCTGGAAACACCATATATTTT.

The chain combines TRBV24-1 with TRBJ1-2, with D unclear. Trimming took 3 bases from V and 3 from J, leaving 10 bases between them. The CDR3 is made up of 14 amino acids. Per the germline V gene, CDR1 is KGHDR and CDR2 is SFDVKD. The DNA for the CDR3 is TGTGCCACCAGTGATGGAGGGTTAGACTATGGCTACACCTTC. Translated, it gives CATSDGGLDYGYTF.

V usage is TRBV19 and J usage is TRBJ2-7; a weak D match, TRBD1 (7 bases). The CDR3 consists of 14 residues. V was shortened by 4 bases and J by 3 bases, with 13 bases between the two germline ends. Germline values: CDR1 LNHDA, CDR2 SQIVND (reference sequence). In nucleotides, the CDR3 is TGTGCCAGTAGTAGGGGTCAGGGGGGCTACGAGCAGTACTTC. Its translation is CASSRGQGGYEQYF.

CDR3 in DNA: TGTGCCAGCAGTTTCGGCGGGAATGAGCAGTTCTTC. Its protein is CASSFGGNEQFF. This chain connects TRBV12-3 or TRBV12-4 to TRBJ2-1, with D maybe TRBD2 (5 bases). Deletions cut 3 bases from V and 7 bases from J, with 7 bases between. The length of the CDR3 is 12 residues.

In DNA form, the CDR3 reads TGCGCCAGCCCAGGAAATGACGAGCAGTACGTC. Translating gives CASPGNDEQYV. The genes are TRBV5-1 and TRBJ2-7; D is unresolved. The CDR3 consists of 11 residues. The germline V and J ends were trimmed by 7 bases and 5 bases, with 10 bases remaining between them. CDR1 is SGHRS, CDR2 YFSETQ, per germline.

The chain joins TRBV9 to TRBJ1-3, with D possibly TRBD1 on 5 matching bases. Germline V gene lookup returns CDR1 SGDLS and CDR2 YYNGEE. V lost 0 bases to trimming and J lost 0 bases, with 10 bases between them. The CDR3 has 16 residues. The CDR3 nucleotides read TGTGCCAGCAGCGTAGGGGGCAGTTTCTCTGGAAACACCATATATTTT. This sequence encodes CASSVGGSFSGNTIYF. Drawing the rest from reference TRBV9 and TRBJ1-3, the complete variable domain is DSGVTQTPKHLITATGQRVTLRCSPRSGDLSVYWYQQSLDQGLQFLIQYYNGEERAKGNILERFSAQQFPDLHSELNLSSLELGDSALYFCASSVGGSFSGNTIYFGEGSWLTVV.

The CDR3 protein is CASSFREGGYNEQFF. CDR3 sequence (DNA): TGTGCCAGCAGCTTCAGGGAGGGTGGCTACAATGAGCAGTTCTTC. The rearrangement uses TRBV5-5 and TRBJ2-1; 7 bases map to TRBD2. The CDR3 is made up of 15 amino acids. Losses at the gene ends were 2 bases for V and 3 bases for J; bases not matched to a gene: 5. Germline V lookup: CDR1 SGHKS, CDR2 YYEKEE (reference sequence).

This chain joins TRBV19 and TRBJ1-2; a weak D match, TRBD1 (6 bases). CDR1 LNHDA and CDR2 SQIVND come from the germline V gene (reference sequence). The V end lost 7 bases, the J end lost 2 bases, and 17 bases lay between the germline ends. The length of the CDR3 is 15 residues. The CDR3 protein is CASTQGLLLNYGYTF. The CDR3 nucleotides read TGTGCCAGTACCCAGGGGCTACTTCTGAACTATGGCTACACCTTC.

The chain joins TRBV30 to TRBJ2-7; 7 bases map to TRBD1. J lost 5 bases, V lost 7 bases, and 11 bases had no gene match. The length of the CDR3 is 13 residues. The germline V gene encodes CDR1 GTSNPN and CDR2 SVGIG (reference sequence). The DNA of the CDR3 is TGTGCCTCCTCTTCCACAGGGGCTCACGAGCAGTACTTC. This codes for CASSSTGAHEQYF.

V gene TRBV27 combines with J gene TRBJ2-2, with D possibly being TRBD1 (6 bases). The CDR3 sequence is 18 residues long. Germline V gene data show CDR1 as MNHEY and CDR2 as SMNVEV (reference sequence). Trimming took off 11 bases at V and 4 bases at J, with 29 bases between the two ends. This CDR3 reads CAASPDRQYRAGTGELFF. CDR3 bases: TGTGCCGCGTCACCCGACAGGCAATACCGCGCCGGCACCGGGGAGCTGTTTTTT.

The rearrangement links TRBV5-4 to TRBJ2-3; no reliable D call. The length of the CDR3 is 14 residues. Germline V CDR1 and CDR2: SGHNT, YYREEE (reference sequence). Trimming cost V 3 bases and J 1 base, with 9 bases left between them. The CDR3 bases are TGTGCCAGCAGCTCGCTTACGGGCACAGATACGCAGTATTTT. This encodes CASSSLTGTDTQYF.

The rearrangement joins TRBV6-5 to TRBJ1-2, with no clear D. Per the germline V gene, CDR1 is MNHEY and CDR2 is SVGAGI. V lost 7 bases and J 2 bases, leaving 11 bases between the germline ends. The CDR3 is made up of 13 amino acids. For the CDR3, the DNA is TGTGCCAGCACTACGGGGATCAACTATGGCTACACCTTC. Its translation is CASTTGINYGYTF.

The chain links TRBV28 to TRBJ1-1; 8 nucleotides agree with TRBD1. V was clipped by 5 bases and J by 6 bases; unmatched bases: 11. Germline V gene lookup returns CDR1 MDHEN and CDR2 SYDVKM. This CDR3 region has 15 residues. CDR3 DNA sequence: TGTGCCAGCAGTACAGGACAGGGAAATTATGCTGAAGCTTTCTTT. Its translation is CASSTGQGNYAEAFF.